The rows below give T cell receptor beta chains drawn from one sample of a study of PD-1 blockade in classical Hodgkin lymphoma. The repertoire was sequenced with immunoSEQ multiplex PCR; TCRdb's copy has only in-frame clones and lacks some. The sample yields around 58,000 clones, roughly nine tenths seen once. Sequenced here: peripheral blood mononuclear cells (PBMCs), sampled at baseline. The receptors were gathered from a human donor with classical Hodgkin lymphoma. The CDR3 runs from the conserved cysteine through the conserved F or W. Each record gives: clone size, V gene, D gene, J gene, CDR3 DNA, CDR3 protein. D genes are given only for firm matches. For some rows the clone size is stated as once, few or many, or as a class when expanded; others skip it.

>few|TRBV13|TRBD2|TRBJ2-1
TGTGCCAGCAGCTTCTGGCGGGGGGGCACTGAGCAGTTCTTC
CASSFWRGGTEQFF
>-|TRBV15|TRBD1|TRBJ1-4
TGTGCCACCAGCAGAGAAAGGACAGGGGGGAATGAAAAACTGTTTTTT
CATSRERTGGNEKLFF
>-|TRBV15|-|TRBJ2-1
TGTGCCACCAGCGGCATGGTGGGCGAGCAGTTCTTC
CATSGMVGEQFF
>-|TRBV18|-|TRBJ1-1
TGTGCCAGCTCACCGGGGCAGATGAACACTGAAGCTTTCTTT
CASSPGQMNTEAFF
>-|TRBV5-4|-|TRBJ1-3
TGTGCCAGCAGCAAAGAGGCAAACACCATATATTTT
CASSKEANTIYF
>-|TRBV19|TRBD1|TRBJ1-1
TGTGCCAGTAGGACGATACAGGGGTGGACTGAAGCTTTCTTT
CASRTIQGWTEAFF
>-|TRBV18|-|TRBJ2-7
TGTGCCAGCTCACCCCCGTGGGGGTCCTACGAGCAGTACTTC
CASSPPWGSYEQYF
>-|TRBV6-1|-|TRBJ1-5
TGTGCCAGCAGTGGGGACACAGCCAATCAGCCCCAGCATTTT
CASSGDTANQPQHF
>-|TRBV30|-|TRBJ2-2
TGTGCCTGGAGGGCTAGCCCGAACACCGGGGAGCTGTTTTTT
CAWRASPNTGELFF
>-|TRBV28|TRBD1|TRBJ1-4
TGTGCCAGCAGTTCGGGGGGGACAGGGGGTTACAAACTGTTTTTT
CASSSGGTGGYKLFF
>-|TRBV27|TRBD1|TRBJ2-7
TGTGCCAGCAGAGAAACGGGACAGCTCTACGAGCAGTACTTC
CASRETGQLYEQYF
>-|TRBV4-1|TRBD2|TRBJ2-7
TGCGCCAGCAGCTCCGTTCCCGGGGGGGCGTCCTACGAGCAGTACTTC
CASSSVPGGASYEQYF
>-|TRBV28|-|TRBJ1-4
TGTGCCAGCAGTCCGGGGGGGACCTTTGAAAAACTGTTTTTT
CASSPGGTFEKLFF
>-|TRBV11-2|TRBD2|TRBJ2-2
TGTGCCAGCAGCTACGGTATTAGCGGGACTAACACCGGGGAGCTGTTTTTT
CASSYGISGTNTGELFF
>-|TRBV28|-|TRBJ2-3
TGTGCCAGCGAACCGCGTGGGGGCCCGTCGGATACGCAGTATTTT
CASEPRGGPSDTQYF
>-|TRBV4-2|-|TRBJ1-6
TGTGCCAGCAGCCAAGGCGGGGGAAATTCACCCCTCCACTTT
CASSQGGGNSPLHF
>-|TRBV5-1|-|TRBJ2-1
TGCGCCAGCAGCTTGGACGGGGGGACACGCGAGCAGTTCTTC
CASSLDGGTREQFF
>once|TRBV28|-|TRBJ1-2
TGTGCCAGCAGTTTAGGGGGTCAGGGATCTCAGGGGTACTATGGCTACACCTTC
CASSLGGQGSQGYYGYTF
>-|TRBV7-8|TRBD1|TRBJ1-2
TGTGCCAGCAGCGAGAACAGGGGGAAGAACTATGGCTACACCTTC
CASSENRGKNYGYTF
>-|TRBV28|-|TRBJ2-4
TGTGCCAGCAGTTTAATAGGGAGCGTTCAGTACTTC
CASSLIGSVQYF
>-|TRBV27|-|TRBJ1-6
TGTGCCAGCAGTTTAGAGGCGTCAACTAATTCACCCCTCCACTTT
CASSLEASTNSPLHF
>-|TRBV5-8|-|TRBJ1-4
TGTGCCAGCAGCTTGGGGAAAGGGGGACGGTGGGATGAAAAACTGTTTTTT
CASSLGKGGRWDEKLFF
>-|TRBV6-6|TRBD2|TRBJ2-5
TGTGCCAGCAGTTACTCGGCCCTAGCGGGAGAGACCCAGTACTTC
CASSYSALAGETQYF
>-|TRBV15|-|TRBJ1-3
TGTGCCACCAGCTCACCGGGCCACACCAGAAACACCATATATTTT
CATSSPGHTRNTIYF
>-|TRBV10-3|-|TRBJ2-7
TGTGCCATCAGTGGTCACGGGAGTGTTTACGAGCAGTACTTC
CAISGHGSVYEQYF
>-|TRBV7-2|-|TRBJ2-1
TGTGCCAGCAGCTTAAAGGAACTCCAGTTCTTC
CASSLKELQFF
>-|TRBV7-9|TRBD1|TRBJ1-6
TGTGCCAGCAGCTTAGTTTCTCAAACAGGGGCCAGTTCACCCCTCCACTTT
CASSLVSQTGASSPLHF
>-|TRBV7-6|-|TRBJ2-2
TGTGCCAGCAGAAAGGAGCTGGCCGGGGAGCTGTTTTTT
CASRKELAGELFF
>-|TRBV9|-|TRBJ2-1
TGTGCCAGCAGCGTTGGGCTCAATGAGCAGTTCTTC
CASSVGLNEQFF
>-|TRBV7-8|TRBD1|TRBJ1-4
TGTGCCAGCAGCTTACAGGGACAGGGTAATGAAAAACTGTTTTTT
CASSLQGQGNEKLFF
>-|TRBV19|-|TRBJ1-1
TGTGCCAGTAGTCCCTCTTTCGTGGAAAACACTGAAGCTTTCTTT
CASSPSFVENTEAFF
>few|TRBV6-5|-|TRBJ2-1
TGTGCCAGCAGTTACTCGCCAGGGGACAATGAGCAGTTCTTC
CASSYSPGDNEQFF